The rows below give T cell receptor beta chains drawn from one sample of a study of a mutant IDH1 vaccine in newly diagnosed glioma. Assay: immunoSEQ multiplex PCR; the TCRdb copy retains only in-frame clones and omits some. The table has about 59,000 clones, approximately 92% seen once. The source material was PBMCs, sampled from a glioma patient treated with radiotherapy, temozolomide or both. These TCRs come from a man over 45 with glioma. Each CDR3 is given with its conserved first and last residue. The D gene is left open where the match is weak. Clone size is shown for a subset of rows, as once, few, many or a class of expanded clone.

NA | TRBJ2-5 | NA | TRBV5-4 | TGTGCCAGCAGCTTGCCCAGCCAAGAGACCCAGTACTTC | CASSLPSQETQYF
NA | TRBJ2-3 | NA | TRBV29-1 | TGCAGCGTTGAAGGGCAGGGTACAGATACGCAGTATTTT | CSVEGQGTDTQYF
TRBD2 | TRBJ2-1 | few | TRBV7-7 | TGTGCTAGCAGCCGGACTAGCGGGGGGGCCTACAATGAGCAGTTCTTC | CASSRTSGGAYNEQFF
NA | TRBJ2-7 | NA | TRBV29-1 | TGCAGCGTTGTGCAGGACAGTGCATACGAGCAGTACTTC | CSVVQDSAYEQYF
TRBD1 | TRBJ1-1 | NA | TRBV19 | TGTGCCAGTGCGGGACAGCGTTACACTGAAGCTTTCTTT | CASAGQRYTEAFF
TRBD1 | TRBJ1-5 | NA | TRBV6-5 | TGTGCCAGCAGATCCGACAGGGGGCACGTTCAGCCCCAGCATTTT | CASRSDRGHVQPQHF
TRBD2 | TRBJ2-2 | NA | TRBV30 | TGTGCCTGGAACCCGGGGGGGAACACCGGGGAGCTGTTTTTT | CAWNPGGNTGELFF
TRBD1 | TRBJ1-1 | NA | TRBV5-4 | TGTGCCAGCAGCTTGCTGGGACAGGGGGCCCGCGAGGCTTTCTTT | CASSLLGQGAREAFF
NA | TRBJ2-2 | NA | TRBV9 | TGTGCCAGCAGCCCGCTGGGACAGAACACCGGGGAGCTGTTTTTT | CASSPLGQNTGELFF
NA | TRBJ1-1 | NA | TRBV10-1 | TGCGCCAGCAGAGGTGACAGGAGCACTGAAGCTTTCTTT | CASRGDRSTEAFF
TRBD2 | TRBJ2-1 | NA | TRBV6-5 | TGTGCCAGCAGTTATAGCGGGGGGGCCAGGGAGCAGTTCTTC | CASSYSGGAREQFF
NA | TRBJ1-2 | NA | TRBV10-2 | TGCGCCAGCGGAGGGGCGAACTATGGCTACACCTTC | CASGGANYGYTF
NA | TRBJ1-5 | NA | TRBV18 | TGTGCCAGCTCCCACGGGGGGGATCAGCCCCAGCATTTT | CASSHGGDQPQHF
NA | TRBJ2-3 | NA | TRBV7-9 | TGTGCCAGCAGCTTAGACGGCAACACAGATACGCAGTATTTT | CASSLDGNTDTQYF
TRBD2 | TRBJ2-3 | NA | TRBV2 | TGTGCCAGCAGTCAGCGGGAGTATAGCACAGATACGCAGTATTTT | CASSQREYSTDTQYF
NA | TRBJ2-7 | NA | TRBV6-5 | TGTGCCAGCAGGGCCCGGTCAGATCACTCCTACGAGCAGTACTTC | CASRARSDHSYEQYF
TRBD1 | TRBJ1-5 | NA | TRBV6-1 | TGTGCCTCCAACGGGGACAGGCTAATCAAGCCCCAGCATTTT | CASNGDRLIKPQHF
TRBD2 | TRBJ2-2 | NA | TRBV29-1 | TGCAGCGTTGAGGCAACGGGCGGGGGGGCGGCCGGGGAGCTGTTTTTT | CSVEATGGGAAGELFF
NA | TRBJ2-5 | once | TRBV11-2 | TGTGCCAGCAGCTTGGCCGGGGTCTTACAAGAGACCCAGTACTTC | CASSLAGVLQETQYF
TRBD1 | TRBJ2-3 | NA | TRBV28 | TGTGCCAGCAGTTTAGCAGGGGGAACAGATACGCAGTATTTT | CASSLAGGTDTQYF
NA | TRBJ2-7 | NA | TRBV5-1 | TGCGCCAGCAGCCAGACTCCGGCGTCCTACGAGCAGTACTTC | CASSQTPASYEQYF
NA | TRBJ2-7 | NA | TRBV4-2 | TGTGCCAGCAGCCAAGAGGGGACAACCTACGAGCAGTACTTC | CASSQEGTTYEQYF
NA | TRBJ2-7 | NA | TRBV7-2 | TGTGCCAGCAGCTTCCAGCGACAGGACCACGAGCAGTACTTC | CASSFQRQDHEQYF
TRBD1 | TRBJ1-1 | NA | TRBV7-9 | TGTGCCAGCAGCCCTCAAACAGGGGCCGACACTGAAGCTTTCTTT | CASSPQTGADTEAFF
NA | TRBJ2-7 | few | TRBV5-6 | TGTGCCAGCAGCCCCCAACTAGGCACCTACGAGCAGTACTTC | CASSPQLGTYEQYF
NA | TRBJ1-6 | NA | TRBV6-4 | TGTGCCAGCAGTGACTCGAGCGCAGGGAATTCACCCCTCCACTTT | CASSDSSAGNSPLHF
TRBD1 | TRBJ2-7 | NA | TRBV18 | TGTGCCAGCTCCCGGACAGGGGGGTCCTACGAGCAGTACTTC | CASSRTGGSYEQYF
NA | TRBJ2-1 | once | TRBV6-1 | TGTGCCAGCAGTGAAGACCCTAGGACAAGTCTCAATGAGCAGTTCTTC | CASSEDPRTSLNEQFF
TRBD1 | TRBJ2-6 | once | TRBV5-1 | TGCGCCAGCAGCGGGGGGACAGGGGGCTGGGTGGCTGGGGCCAACGTCCTGACTTTC | CASSGGTGGWVAGANVLTF
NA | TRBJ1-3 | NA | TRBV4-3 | TGCGCCAGCAGCCCTCAACCAGGACACTCTGGAAACACCATATATTTT | CASSPQPGHSGNTIYF
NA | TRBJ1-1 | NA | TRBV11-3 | TGTGCCAGCAGCTTAGACTCGAACACTGAAGCTTTCTTT | CASSLDSNTEAFF
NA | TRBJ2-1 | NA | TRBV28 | TGTGCCAGCAGTTTGAGTGGTACGGGTGAGCAGTTCTTC | CASSLSGTGEQFF
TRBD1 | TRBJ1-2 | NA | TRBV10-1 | TGCGCCAGCAGCCCCCAGGGGGAGGTTGGCTACACCTTC | CASSPQGEVGYTF
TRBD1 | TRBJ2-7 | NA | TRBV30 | TGTGCCTGTACCTTCAGGGGGCTGGGCGAGCAGTACTTC | CACTFRGLGEQYF
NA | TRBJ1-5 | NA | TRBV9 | TGTGCCAGCAGCGTAGGGGGGGGGTCTCAGCCCCAGCATTTT | CASSVGGGSQPQHF
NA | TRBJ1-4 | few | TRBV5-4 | TGTGCCAGCAGCTTGCGGGGAGAAAAACTGTTTTTT | CASSLRGEKLFF
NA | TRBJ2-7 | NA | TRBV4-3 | TGCGCCAGCTCGGTGGCTACTAGGGCCTACGAGCAGTACTTC | CASSVATRAYEQYF
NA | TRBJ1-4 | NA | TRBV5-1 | TGCGCCAGCAGCTTGTCAACTAATGAAAAACTGTTTTTT | CASSLSTNEKLFF
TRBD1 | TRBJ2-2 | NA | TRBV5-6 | TGTGCCAGCAGCCGACAGGGGGCGCGAACCGGGGAGCTGTTTTTT | CASSRQGARTGELFF